The sequence of this T cell receptor (beta chain) was determined in a study of early T cells in non-severe SARS-CoV-2 infection. This clonotype has a count of ten or more. Trimming pared 6 bases from V and 2 bases from J, leaving 13 bases between. The CDR3 length is 14 residues. Germline loops: CDR1 MDHEN, CDR2 SYDVKM. MiXCR, applied by TCRdb to the 5' RACE reads, yields one record per CDR3 protein. The table shows around 30,000 distinct CDR3 sequences, with about 5% occurring only once. The sequence was collected from an adult who was a healthcare worker with PCR-confirmed SARS-CoV-2 infection or an uninfected control (not recorded which). This rearrangement joins TRBV28 to TRBJ1-1; D is unclear. Source material: whole blood. The CDR3 coding sequence is TGTGCCAGCAGACAGCCCTGGGGAAACACTGAAGCTTTCTTT. Amino acids: CASRQPWGNTEAFF.